This T cell receptor (beta chain) came from a study of blood T cell repertoires in COVID-19. Study information: Samples taken during acute and convalescent COVID-19 were collected in the United States, Italy and Spain. T cells, B-cell-depleted T cells, or PBMCs supplied cDNA or gDNA.

CDR3 length: 16 residues. Germline lookup yields CDR1 SGHDT and CDR2 YYEEEE. J lost 0 bases, V lost 4 bases, and 7 bases had no gene match. As handled by the study authors: Counts of nucleated cells, estimated from reference gene primer amplification, were obtained. Using immunoSEQ multiplex PCR, the repertoire was profiled, and TCRdb retains in-frame clones only, with some absent. V and J calls and clone size are given by that table; D and trimming were obtained from the DNA. The table has some 250,000 clones, over 70% seen once. The clonotype originates from a woman aged 80 or over with acute or convalescent COVID-19. Material: peripheral blood. The rearrangement uses TRBV5-6 and TRBJ2-1, with 7 bases lining up with TRBD2. Written as DNA, the CDR3 is TGTGCCAGCAGCCCTAGCGGTGTCCGCTCCTACAATGAGCAGTTCTTC. As protein: CASSPSGVRSYNEQFF.